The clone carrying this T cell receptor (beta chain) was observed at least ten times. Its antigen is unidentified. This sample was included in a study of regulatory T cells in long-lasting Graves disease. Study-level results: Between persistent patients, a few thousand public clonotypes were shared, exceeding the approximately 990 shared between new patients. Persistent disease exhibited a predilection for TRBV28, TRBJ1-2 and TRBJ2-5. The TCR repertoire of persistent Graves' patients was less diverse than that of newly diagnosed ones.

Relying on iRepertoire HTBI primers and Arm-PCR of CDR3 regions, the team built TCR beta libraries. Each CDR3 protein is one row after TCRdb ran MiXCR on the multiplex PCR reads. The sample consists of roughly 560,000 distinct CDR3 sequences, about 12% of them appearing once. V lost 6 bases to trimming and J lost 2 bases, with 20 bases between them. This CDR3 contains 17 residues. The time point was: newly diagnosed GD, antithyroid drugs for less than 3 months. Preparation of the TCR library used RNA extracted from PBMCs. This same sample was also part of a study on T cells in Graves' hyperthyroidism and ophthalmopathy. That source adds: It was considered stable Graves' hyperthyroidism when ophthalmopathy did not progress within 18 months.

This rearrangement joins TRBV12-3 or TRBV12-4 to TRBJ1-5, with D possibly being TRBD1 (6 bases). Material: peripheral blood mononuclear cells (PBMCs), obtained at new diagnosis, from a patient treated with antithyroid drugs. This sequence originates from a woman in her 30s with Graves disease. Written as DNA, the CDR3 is TGTGCCAGCAGACGGGGCCCGGCACAGGGCCGCAATCAGCCCCAGCATTTT. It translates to CASRRGPAQGRNQPQHF.